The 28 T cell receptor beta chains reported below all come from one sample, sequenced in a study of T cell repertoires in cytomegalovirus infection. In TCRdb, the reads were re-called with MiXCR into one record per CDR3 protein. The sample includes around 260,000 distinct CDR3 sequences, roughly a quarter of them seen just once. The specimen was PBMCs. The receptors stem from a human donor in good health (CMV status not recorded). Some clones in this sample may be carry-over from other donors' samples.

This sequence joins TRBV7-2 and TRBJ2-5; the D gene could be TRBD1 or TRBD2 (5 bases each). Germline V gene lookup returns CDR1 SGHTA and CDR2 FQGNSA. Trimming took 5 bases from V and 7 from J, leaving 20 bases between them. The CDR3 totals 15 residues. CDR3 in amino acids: CASSVGGGPGRTQYF. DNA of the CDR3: TGTGCCAGCAGCGTTGGTGGTGGACCAGGGAGGACCCAGTACTTC.

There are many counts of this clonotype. This chain's CDR3 is CASSPAGLNTEAFF. CDR3 bases: TGTGCCAGTAGTCCCGCAGGTCTGAACACTGAAGCTTTCTTT. The rearrangement uses TRBV19 and TRBJ1-1; D gene unclear. CDR3 size: 14 residues. Trimming left V 5 bases short and J 0 bases short, with 10 bases between. CDR1 LNHDA and CDR2 SQIVND come from the germline V gene (reference sequence). Filled out from reference TRBV19 and TRBJ1-1, the complete variable domain reads DGGITQSPKYLFRKEGQNVTLSCEQNLNHDAMYWYRQDPGQGLRLIYYSQIVNDFQKGDIAEGYSVSREKKESFPLTVTSAQKNPTAFYLCASSPAGLNTEAFFGQGTRLTVV.

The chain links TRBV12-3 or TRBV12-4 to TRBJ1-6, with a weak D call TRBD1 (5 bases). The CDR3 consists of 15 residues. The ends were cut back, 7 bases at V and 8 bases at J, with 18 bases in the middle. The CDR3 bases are TGTGCCAGCACCTTTGCATCAGGGCCGGATTCACCCCTCCACTTT. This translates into CASTFASGPDSPLHF.

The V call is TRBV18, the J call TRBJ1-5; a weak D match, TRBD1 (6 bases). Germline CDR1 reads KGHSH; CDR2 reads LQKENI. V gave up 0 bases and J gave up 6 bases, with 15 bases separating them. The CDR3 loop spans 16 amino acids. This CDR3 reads CASSPPRTEAGQPQHF. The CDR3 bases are TGTGCCAGCTCACCACCGAGGACAGAAGCCGGTCAGCCCCAGCATTTT.

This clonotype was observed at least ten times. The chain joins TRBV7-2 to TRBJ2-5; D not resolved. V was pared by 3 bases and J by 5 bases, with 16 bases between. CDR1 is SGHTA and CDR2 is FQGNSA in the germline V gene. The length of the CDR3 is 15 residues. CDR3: CASSFLAQFGETQYF. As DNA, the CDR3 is TGTGCCAGCAGCTTTTTGGCTCAGTTCGGGGAGACCCAGTACTTC. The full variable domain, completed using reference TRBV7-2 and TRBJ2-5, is GAGVSQSPSNKVTEKGKDVELRCDPISGHTALYWYRQSLGQGLEFLIYFQGNSAPDKSGLPSDRFSAERTGGSVSTLTIQRTQQEDSAVYLCASSFLAQFGETQYFGPGTRLLVL.

DNA for the CDR3: TGTGCCAGCAGCTTAATTTTGGGGGACAGAGTGAACACTGAAGCTTTCTTT. Residues: CASSLILGDRVNTEAFF. The V call is TRBV7-8, the J call TRBJ1-1; 7 bases fit TRBD1. Germline values: CDR1 SGHVS, CDR2 FQNEAQ. The CDR3 loop spans 17 amino acids. V was pared by 2 bases and J by 0 bases, with 9 bases of the junction left unmatched.

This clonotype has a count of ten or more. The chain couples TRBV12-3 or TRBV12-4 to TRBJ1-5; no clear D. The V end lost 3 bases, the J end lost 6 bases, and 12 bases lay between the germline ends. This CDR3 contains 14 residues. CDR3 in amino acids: CASSFAEPGQPQHF. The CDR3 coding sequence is TGTGCCAGCAGTTTTGCCGAGCCTGGTCAGCCCCAGCATTTT.

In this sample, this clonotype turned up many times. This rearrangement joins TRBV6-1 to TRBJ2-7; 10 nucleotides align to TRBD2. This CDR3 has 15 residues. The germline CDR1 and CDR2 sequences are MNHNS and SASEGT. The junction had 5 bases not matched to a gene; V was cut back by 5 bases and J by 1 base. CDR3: CASSPLAGVSYEQYF. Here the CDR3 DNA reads TGTGCCAGCAGTCCTCTAGCGGGAGTTTCCTACGAGCAGTACTTC.

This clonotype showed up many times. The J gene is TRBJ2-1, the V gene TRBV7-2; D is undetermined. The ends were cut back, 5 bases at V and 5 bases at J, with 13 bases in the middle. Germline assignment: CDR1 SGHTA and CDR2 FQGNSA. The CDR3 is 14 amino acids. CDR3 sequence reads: CASSPRLRDNEQFF. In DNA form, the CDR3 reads TGTGCCAGCAGCCCCCGACTCCGCGACAATGAGCAGTTCTTC.

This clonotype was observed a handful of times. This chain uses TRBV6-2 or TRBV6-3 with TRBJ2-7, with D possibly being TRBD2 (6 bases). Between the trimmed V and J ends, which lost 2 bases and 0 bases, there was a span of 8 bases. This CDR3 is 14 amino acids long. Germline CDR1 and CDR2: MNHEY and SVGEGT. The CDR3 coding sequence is TGTGCCAGCAGTTACCCGGACTACTCCTACGAGCAGTACTTC. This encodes CASSYPDYSYEQYF.

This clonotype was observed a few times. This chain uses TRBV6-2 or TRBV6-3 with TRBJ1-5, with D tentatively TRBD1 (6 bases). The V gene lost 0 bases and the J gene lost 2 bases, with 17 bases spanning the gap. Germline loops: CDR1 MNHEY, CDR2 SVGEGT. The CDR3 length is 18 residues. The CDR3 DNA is TGTGCCAGCAGTTACTCGGTAAGGGGGGCCGGCGGCAATCAGCCCCAGCATTTT. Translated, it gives CASSYSVRGAGGNQPQHF.

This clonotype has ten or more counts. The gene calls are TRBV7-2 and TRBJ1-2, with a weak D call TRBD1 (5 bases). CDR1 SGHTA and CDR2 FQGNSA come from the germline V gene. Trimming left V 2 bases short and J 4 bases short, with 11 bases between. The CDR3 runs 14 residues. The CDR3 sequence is CASSLMDKGYGYTF. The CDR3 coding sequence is TGTGCCAGCAGCTTAATGGACAAGGGCTATGGCTACACCTTC.

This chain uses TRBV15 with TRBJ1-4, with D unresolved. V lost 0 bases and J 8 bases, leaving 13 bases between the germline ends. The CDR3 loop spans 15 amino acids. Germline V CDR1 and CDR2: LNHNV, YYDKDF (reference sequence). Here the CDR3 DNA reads TGTGCCACCAGCAGAGATTCAAGGGTGGGGGAAAAACTGTTTTTT. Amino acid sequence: CATSRDSRVGEKLFF.

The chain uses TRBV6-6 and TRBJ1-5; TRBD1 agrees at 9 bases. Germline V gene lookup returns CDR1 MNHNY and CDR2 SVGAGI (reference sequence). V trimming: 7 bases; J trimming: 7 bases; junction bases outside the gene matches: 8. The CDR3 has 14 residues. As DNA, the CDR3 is TGTGCCAGCACCCAGGACAGGGGATACCAGCCCCAGCATTTT. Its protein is CASTQDRGYQPQHF.

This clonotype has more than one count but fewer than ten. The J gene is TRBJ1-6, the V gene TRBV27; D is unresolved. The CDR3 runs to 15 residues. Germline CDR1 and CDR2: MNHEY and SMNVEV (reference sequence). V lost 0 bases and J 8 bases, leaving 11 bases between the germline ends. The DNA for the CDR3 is TGTGCCAGCAGTTTATCGGGATTACGGGATTCACCCCTCCACTTT. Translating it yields CASSLSGLRDSPLHF.

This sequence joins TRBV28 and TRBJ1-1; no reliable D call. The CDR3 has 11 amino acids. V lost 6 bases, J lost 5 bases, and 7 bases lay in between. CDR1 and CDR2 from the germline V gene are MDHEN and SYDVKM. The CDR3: CASRWRTEAFF. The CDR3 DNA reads TGTGCCAGCAGATGGAGGACTGAAGCTTTCTTT.

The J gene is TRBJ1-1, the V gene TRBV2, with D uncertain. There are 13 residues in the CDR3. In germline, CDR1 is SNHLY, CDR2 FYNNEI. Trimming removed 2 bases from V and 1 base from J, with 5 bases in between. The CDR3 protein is CASSERANTEAFF. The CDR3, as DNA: TGTGCCAGCAGTGAAAGGGCGAACACTGAAGCTTTCTTT.

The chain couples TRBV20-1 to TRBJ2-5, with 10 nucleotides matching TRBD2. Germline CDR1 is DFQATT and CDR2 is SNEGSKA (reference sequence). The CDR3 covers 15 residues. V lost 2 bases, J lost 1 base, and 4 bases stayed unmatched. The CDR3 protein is CSARPLAGAQETQYF. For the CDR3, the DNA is TGCAGTGCTAGACCCCTAGCGGGGGCCCAAGAGACCCAGTACTTC.

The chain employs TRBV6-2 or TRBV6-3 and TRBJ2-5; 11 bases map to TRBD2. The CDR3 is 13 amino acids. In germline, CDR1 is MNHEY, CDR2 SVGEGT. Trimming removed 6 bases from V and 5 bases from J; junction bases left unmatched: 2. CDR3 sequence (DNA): TGTGCCAGCAGGACTAGCGGGACGGAGACCCAGTACTTC. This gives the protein CASRTSGTETQYF.

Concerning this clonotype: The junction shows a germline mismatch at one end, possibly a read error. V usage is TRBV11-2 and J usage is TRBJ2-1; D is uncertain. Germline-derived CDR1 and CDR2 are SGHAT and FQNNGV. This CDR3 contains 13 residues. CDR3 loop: CASSLGRPNGQFF. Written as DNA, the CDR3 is TGTGCCAGCAGCTTAGGACGCCCGAATGGGCAGTTCTTC.

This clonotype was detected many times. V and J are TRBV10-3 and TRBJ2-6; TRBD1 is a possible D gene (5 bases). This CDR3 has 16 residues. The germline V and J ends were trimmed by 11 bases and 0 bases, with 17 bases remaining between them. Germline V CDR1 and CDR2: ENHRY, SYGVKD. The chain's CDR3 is CASRDGTISGANVLTF. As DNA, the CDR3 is TGTGCCTCCAGGGATGGTACTATCTCTGGGGCCAACGTCCTGACTTTC.

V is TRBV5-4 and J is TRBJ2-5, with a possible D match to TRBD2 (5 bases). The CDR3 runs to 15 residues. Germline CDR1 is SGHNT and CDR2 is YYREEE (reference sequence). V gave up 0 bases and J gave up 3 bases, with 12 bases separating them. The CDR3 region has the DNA TGTGCCAGCAGCTTGGGGGATCGACTAAAAGAGACCCAGTACTTC. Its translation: CASSLGDRLKETQYF.

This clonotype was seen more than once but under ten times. Here the CDR3 reads CSASSGYQYEQYF. The CDR3 DNA reads TGCAGTGCTAGTAGCGGATACCAATACGAGCAGTACTTC. This chain links TRBV20-1 with TRBJ2-7; possibly TRBD2 for D (6 bases). Germline assignment: CDR1 DFQATT and CDR2 SNEGSKA (reference sequence). The CDR3 totals 13 residues. The ends were cut back, 3 bases at V and 4 bases at J, with 13 bases in the middle.

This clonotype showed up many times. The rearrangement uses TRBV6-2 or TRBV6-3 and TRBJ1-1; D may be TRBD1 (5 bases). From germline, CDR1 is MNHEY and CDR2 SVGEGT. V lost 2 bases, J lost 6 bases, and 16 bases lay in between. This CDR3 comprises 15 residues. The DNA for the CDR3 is TGTGCCAGCAGTTACCCGTTCGGGGGGACGGCTGAAGCTTTCTTT. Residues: CASSYPFGGTAEAFF.

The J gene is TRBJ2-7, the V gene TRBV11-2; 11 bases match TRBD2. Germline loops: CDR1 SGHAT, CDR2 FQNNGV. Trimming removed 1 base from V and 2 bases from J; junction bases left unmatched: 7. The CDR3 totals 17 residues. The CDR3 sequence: CASSLVITSGGAYEQYF. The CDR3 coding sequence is TGTGCCAGCAGCTTAGTGATCACTAGCGGGGGAGCCTACGAGCAGTACTTC.

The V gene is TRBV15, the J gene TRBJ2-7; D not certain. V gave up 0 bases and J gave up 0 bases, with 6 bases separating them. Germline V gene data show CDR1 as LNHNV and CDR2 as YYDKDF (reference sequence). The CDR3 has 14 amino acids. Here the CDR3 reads CATSRDGGSYEQYF. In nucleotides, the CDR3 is TGTGCCACCAGCAGAGACGGCGGCTCCTACGAGCAGTACTTC.

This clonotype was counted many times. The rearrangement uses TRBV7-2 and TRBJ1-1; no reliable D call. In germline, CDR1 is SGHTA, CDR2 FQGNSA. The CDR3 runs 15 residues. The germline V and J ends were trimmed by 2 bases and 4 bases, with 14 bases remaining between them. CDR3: CASSLLAGGGTEAFF. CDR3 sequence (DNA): TGTGCCAGCAGCTTATTGGCGGGTGGCGGCACTGAAGCTTTCTTT.

DNA of the CDR3: TGCAGCGCCCACTGGGGTGCGGAGGCCGGGGAGCTGTTTTTT. Its translation: CSAHWGAEAGELFF. V gene TRBV29-1 combines with J gene TRBJ2-2, with a possible D match to TRBD2 (5 bases). The CDR3 has 14 residues. Looked up from germline, CDR1 is SQVTM and CDR2 is ANQGSEA. The ends were cut back, 7 bases at V and 6 bases at J, with 18 bases in the middle.